This T cell receptor (beta chain) is from a study of identical twins. The CDR3 spans 12 residues. V lost 3 bases and J 1 base, leaving 5 bases between the germline ends. The germline CDR1 and CDR2 sequences are SGHDT and YYEEEE. TCRdb reprocessed the 5' RACE reads via MiXCR and lists one record per CDR3 protein. This table has about 190,000 distinct CDR3 sequences, approximately 15% appearing once. These data are also associated with another study on T cells expressing NK-cell markers.

V and J are TRBV5-6 and TRBJ2-7; no clear D gene. Source material: CD8+ T cells sorted from blood. The receptor's source is a woman younger than 30 in good health. The CDR3 DNA is TGTGCCAGCAGCTCGTTTTCCTACGAGCAGTACTTC. This codes for CASSSFSYEQYF.